These T cell receptor beta chains were read from a single sample in a study of blood T cell repertoires in COVID-19. Produced via immunoSEQ multiplex PCR; TCRdb's table is partial and in-frame only. Of some 220,000 clones in the sample, around four fifths were seen once. Input material: peripheral blood. The receptors come from a woman in her 70s with COVID-19, enrolled during active disease. Each CDR3 is given with its conserved first and last residue. The D gene is left open where the match is weak.

v_call: TRBV7-2
d_call: -
j_call: TRBJ2-7
cdr3_aa: CASSLRGRGAYEQYF

v_call: TRBV7-2
d_call: -
j_call: TRBJ2-7
cdr3_aa: CASSLAGGRRLYEQYF

v_call: TRBV6-5
d_call: -
j_call: TRBJ1-1
cdr3_aa: CASSLAGTEAFF

v_call: TRBV19
d_call: TRBD2
j_call: TRBJ2-5
cdr3_aa: CASSIGGGRETQYF

v_call: TRBV28
d_call: -
j_call: TRBJ1-1
cdr3_aa: CASSLGTRNTEAFF

v_call: TRBV4-3
d_call: TRBD1
j_call: TRBJ1-5
cdr3_aa: CASSQGQGPNQPQHF

v_call: TRBV20-1
d_call: TRBD1
j_call: TRBJ1-1
cdr3_aa: CSASDPDRATEAFF

v_call: TRBV30
d_call: -
j_call: TRBJ1-1
cdr3_aa: CAWSPSMNTEAFF

v_call: TRBV11-3
d_call: TRBD2
j_call: TRBJ2-1
cdr3_aa: CASSSSGLAGGLGEQFF

v_call: TRBV6-5
d_call: TRBD1
j_call: TRBJ2-5
cdr3_aa: CASRKGQGGLKTQYF

v_call: TRBV19
d_call: -
j_call: TRBJ1-2
cdr3_aa: CASRQGNYGYTF

v_call: TRBV3-1/TRBV3-2
d_call: -
j_call: TRBJ2-5
cdr3_aa: CASSQGGLMTQYF

v_call: TRBV9
d_call: -
j_call: TRBJ2-5
cdr3_aa: CASSPEGIEETQYF

v_call: TRBV6-2/TRBV6-3
d_call: -
j_call: TRBJ1-2
cdr3_aa: CASSPTGAYGYTF

v_call: TRBV12-3/TRBV12-4
d_call: TRBD1
j_call: TRBJ1-2
cdr3_aa: CASSQRDRIGYTF

v_call: TRBV11-3
d_call: -
j_call: TRBJ2-3
cdr3_aa: CASSPPTARDTQYF

v_call: TRBV11-2
d_call: -
j_call: TRBJ1-1
cdr3_aa: CASRQRLTDTEAFF

v_call: TRBV18
d_call: TRBD1
j_call: TRBJ1-4
cdr3_aa: CASSPPNPGTGGFSEKLFF

v_call: TRBV9
d_call: TRBD2
j_call: TRBJ2-5
cdr3_aa: CASSVGGSGLAGVETQYF

v_call: TRBV7-8
d_call: TRBD1
j_call: TRBJ1-5
cdr3_aa: CASSLEGARNQPQHF

v_call: TRBV13
d_call: -
j_call: TRBJ2-1
cdr3_aa: CASSLARLPNEQFF

v_call: TRBV11-2
d_call: TRBD1
j_call: TRBJ2-3
cdr3_aa: CASSSGQGGTDTQYF

v_call: TRBV18
d_call: TRBD1
j_call: TRBJ2-7
cdr3_aa: CASSPGQGSYEQYF

v_call: TRBV11-2
d_call: -
j_call: TRBJ2-1
cdr3_aa: CASSTHPTNNEQFF

v_call: TRBV11-2
d_call: TRBD2
j_call: TRBJ2-2
cdr3_aa: CASSSRTSGWTGELFF

v_call: TRBV4-3
d_call: -
j_call: TRBJ1-5
cdr3_aa: CASSRNRDQPQHF

v_call: TRBV9
d_call: -
j_call: TRBJ1-1
cdr3_aa: CASSVSREKNTEAFF

v_call: TRBV5-4
d_call: TRBD1
j_call: TRBJ2-7
cdr3_aa: CASSLDRGLEQYF

v_call: TRBV18
d_call: -
j_call: TRBJ2-1
cdr3_aa: CASSPSRSYNEQFF

v_call: TRBV11-3
d_call: TRBD2
j_call: TRBJ2-1
cdr3_aa: CASSPSGSSYNEQFF

v_call: TRBV28
d_call: TRBD2
j_call: TRBJ2-7
cdr3_aa: CASSLAGVPLRGQYF

v_call: TRBV4-3
d_call: TRBD1
j_call: TRBJ1-5
cdr3_aa: CASSQDWQGEGNQPQHF

v_call: TRBV19
d_call: TRBD2
j_call: TRBJ2-5
cdr3_aa: CASSTGLAGGAETQYF

v_call: TRBV4-1
d_call: -
j_call: TRBJ1-2
cdr3_aa: CASSPQGLYGYTF

v_call: TRBV7-2
d_call: -
j_call: TRBJ1-5
cdr3_aa: CASSPTGDQPQHF

v_call: TRBV7-2
d_call: -
j_call: TRBJ2-1
cdr3_aa: CASSLGRDLSYNEQFF

v_call: TRBV5-1
d_call: TRBD1
j_call: TRBJ1-5
cdr3_aa: CASSFLPGQGGQPQHF

v_call: TRBV5-4
d_call: -
j_call: TRBJ1-1
cdr3_aa: CASSLGQPNSEAFF

v_call: TRBV29-1
d_call: -
j_call: TRBJ2-3
cdr3_aa: CSVLLQGTQYF

v_call: TRBV28
d_call: TRBD1
j_call: TRBJ1-2
cdr3_aa: CASSLQKTDRESGYTF

v_call: TRBV28
d_call: -
j_call: TRBJ2-1
cdr3_aa: CASSFGRGNEQFF

v_call: TRBV18
d_call: TRBD1
j_call: TRBJ2-6
cdr3_aa: CASSPIVFPGGTGANVLTF

v_call: TRBV18
d_call: TRBD1
j_call: TRBJ1-4
cdr3_aa: CASSPQGQGLNEKLFF

v_call: TRBV30
d_call: -
j_call: TRBJ1-5
cdr3_aa: CAWSVGPAGQPQHF

v_call: TRBV2
d_call: TRBD1
j_call: TRBJ1-3
cdr3_aa: CASRLQGKGNTIYF

v_call: TRBV3-1/TRBV3-2
d_call: TRBD1
j_call: TRBJ2-3
cdr3_aa: CASSQERAGGVTQYF

v_call: TRBV7-2
d_call: -
j_call: TRBJ1-2
cdr3_aa: CASSLAQYGYTF

v_call: TRBV10-1
d_call: -
j_call: TRBJ1-5
cdr3_aa: CASGGTGTPISNQPQHF

v_call: TRBV7-9
d_call: -
j_call: TRBJ2-1
cdr3_aa: CASSRIEALYNEQFF

v_call: TRBV9
d_call: TRBD1
j_call: TRBJ2-3
cdr3_aa: CASSPQTGTTDTQYF